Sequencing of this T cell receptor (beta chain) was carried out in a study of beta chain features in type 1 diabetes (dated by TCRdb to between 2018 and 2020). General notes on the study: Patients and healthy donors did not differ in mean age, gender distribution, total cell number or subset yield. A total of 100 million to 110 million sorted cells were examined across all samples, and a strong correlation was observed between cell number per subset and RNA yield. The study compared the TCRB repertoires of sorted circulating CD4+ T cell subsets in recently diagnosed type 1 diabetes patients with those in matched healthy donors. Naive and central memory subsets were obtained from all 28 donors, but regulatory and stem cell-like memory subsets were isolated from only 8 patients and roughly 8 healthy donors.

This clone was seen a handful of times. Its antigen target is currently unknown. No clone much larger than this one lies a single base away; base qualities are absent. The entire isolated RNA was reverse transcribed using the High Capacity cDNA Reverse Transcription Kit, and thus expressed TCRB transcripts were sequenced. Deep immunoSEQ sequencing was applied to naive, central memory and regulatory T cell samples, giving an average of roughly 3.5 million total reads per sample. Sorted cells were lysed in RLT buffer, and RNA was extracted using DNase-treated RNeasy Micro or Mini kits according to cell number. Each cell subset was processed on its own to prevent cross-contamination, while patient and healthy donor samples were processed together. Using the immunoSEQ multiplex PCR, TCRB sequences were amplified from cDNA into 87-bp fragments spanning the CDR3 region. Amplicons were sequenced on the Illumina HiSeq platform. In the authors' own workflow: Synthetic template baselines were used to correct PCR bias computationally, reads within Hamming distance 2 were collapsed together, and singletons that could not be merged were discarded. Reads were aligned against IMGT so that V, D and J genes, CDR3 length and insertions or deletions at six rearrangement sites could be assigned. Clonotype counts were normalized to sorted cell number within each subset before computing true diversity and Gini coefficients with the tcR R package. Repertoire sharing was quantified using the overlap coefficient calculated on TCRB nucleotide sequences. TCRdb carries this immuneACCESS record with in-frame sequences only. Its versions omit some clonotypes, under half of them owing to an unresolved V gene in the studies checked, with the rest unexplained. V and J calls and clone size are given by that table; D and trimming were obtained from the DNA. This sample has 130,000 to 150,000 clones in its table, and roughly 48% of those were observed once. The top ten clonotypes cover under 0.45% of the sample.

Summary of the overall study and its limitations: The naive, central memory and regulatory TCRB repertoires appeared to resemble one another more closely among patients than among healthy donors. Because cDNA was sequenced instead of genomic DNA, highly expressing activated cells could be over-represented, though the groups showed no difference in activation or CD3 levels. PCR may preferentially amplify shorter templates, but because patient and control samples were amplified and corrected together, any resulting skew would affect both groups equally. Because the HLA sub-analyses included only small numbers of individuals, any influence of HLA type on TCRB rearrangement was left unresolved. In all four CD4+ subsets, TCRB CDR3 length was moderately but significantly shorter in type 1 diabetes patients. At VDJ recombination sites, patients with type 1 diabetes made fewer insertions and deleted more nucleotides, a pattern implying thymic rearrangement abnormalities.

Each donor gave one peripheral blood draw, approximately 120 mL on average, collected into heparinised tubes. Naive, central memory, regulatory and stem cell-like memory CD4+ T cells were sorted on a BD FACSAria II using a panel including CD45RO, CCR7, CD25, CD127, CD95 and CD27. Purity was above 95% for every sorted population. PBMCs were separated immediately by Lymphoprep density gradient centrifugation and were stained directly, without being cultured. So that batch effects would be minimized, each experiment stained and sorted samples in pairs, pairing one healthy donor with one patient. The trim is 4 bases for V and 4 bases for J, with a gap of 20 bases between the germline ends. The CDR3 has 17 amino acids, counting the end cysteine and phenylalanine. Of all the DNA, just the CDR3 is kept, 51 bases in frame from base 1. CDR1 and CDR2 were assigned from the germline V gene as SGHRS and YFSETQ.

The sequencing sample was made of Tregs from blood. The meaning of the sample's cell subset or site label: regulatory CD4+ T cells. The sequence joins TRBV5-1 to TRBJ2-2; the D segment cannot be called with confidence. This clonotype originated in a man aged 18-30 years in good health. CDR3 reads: CASSLTLSTTTTGELFF. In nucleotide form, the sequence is TGCGCCAGCAGCCTTACACTGTCTACAACTACCACCGGGGAGCTGTTTTTT.